The T cell receptor (beta chain) under discussion was sequenced for a study of cytomegalovirus exposure and HLA in healthy donors. Study information: The approximately 120 million unique TCR beta sequences, from 150 million to 200 million T cells, were found by an earlier analysis. Study-wide findings and caveats: Listed as cytomegalovirus-associated were 150 to 200 TCR beta chains.

This clone was counted between two and nine times. Its antigen is not known. Vbeta (60) and Jbeta (13) primers were used in the PCR. Assay: immunoSEQ multiplex PCR; the TCRdb copy retains only in-frame clones and omits some. This sample has 85,000 to 130,000 clones; about 80% occur once, and the top ten carry about 5.7%. The ends lost 6 bases at V and 7 bases at J; junction bases unmatched: 3. The CDR3 covers 13 residues. The germline V gene has CDR1 MDHEN and CDR2 SYDVKM. The chain links TRBV28 to TRBJ2-1; 10 positions agree with TRBD1. The sequence derives from a woman aged 18-30 years in good health and CMV-seropositive. Sequencing was done on a sample of PBMCs. CDR3 sequence: CASRTGGRNEQFF. The DNA of the CDR3 is TGTGCCAGCAGGACAGGGGGCCGTAATGAGCAGTTCTTC.